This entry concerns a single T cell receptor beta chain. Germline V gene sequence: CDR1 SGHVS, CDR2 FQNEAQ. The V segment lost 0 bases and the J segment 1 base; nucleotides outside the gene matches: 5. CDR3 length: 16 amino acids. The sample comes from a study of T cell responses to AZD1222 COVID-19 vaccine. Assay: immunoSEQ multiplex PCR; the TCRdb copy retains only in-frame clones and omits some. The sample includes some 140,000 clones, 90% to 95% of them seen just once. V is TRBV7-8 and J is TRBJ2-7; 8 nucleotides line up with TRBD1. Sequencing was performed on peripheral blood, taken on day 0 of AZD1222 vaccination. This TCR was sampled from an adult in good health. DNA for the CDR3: TGTGCCAGCAGCTTAGCGAACAGGGGGATGTCCTACGAGCAGTACTTC. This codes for CASSLANRGMSYEQYF. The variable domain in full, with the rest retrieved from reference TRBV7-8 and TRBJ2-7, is GAGVSQSPRYKVAKRGQDVALRCDPISGHVSLFWYQQALGQGPEFLTYFQNEAQLDKSGLPSDRFFAERPEGSVSTLKIQRTQQEDSAVYLCASSLANRGMSYEQYFGPGTRLTVT.